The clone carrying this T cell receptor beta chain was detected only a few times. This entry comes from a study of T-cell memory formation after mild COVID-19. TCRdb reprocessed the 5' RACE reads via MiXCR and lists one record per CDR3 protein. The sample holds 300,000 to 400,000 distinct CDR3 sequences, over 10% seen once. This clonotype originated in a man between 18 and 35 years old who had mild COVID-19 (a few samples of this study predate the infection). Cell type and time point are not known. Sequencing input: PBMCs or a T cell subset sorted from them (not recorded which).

The CDR3 DNA sequence: TGTGCCAGCAGCGCGGGGGGTAGCACTGAAGCTTTCTTT. It is translated as CASSAGGSTEAFF. The chain is built from TRBV5-5 and TRBJ1-1, with D perhaps TRBD1 (5 bases). There are 13 residues in the CDR3. Germline values: CDR1 SGHKS, CDR2 YYEKEE (reference sequence). V lost 4 bases and J lost 4, with 11 bases in between.